This T cell receptor beta chain was profiled in a study of T cells after yellow fever vaccination. Study-wide results and limits: Re-detected after boosting: most primary clones, more than 95% of CD4 and over 80% of CD8. Weaker, the secondary response peaked sooner, at day 5 versus 15. Clonotypes shared by both compartments, CD4 and CD8, made up a small share.

The CDR3 extends over 16 amino acids. V lost 0 bases and J lost 4; bases outside the gene matches: 6. Germline CDR1 reads SGDLS; CDR2 reads YYNGEE. This clonotype was counted a few times. The antigen is undetermined. Universal primer sites and UMIs were introduced during 5'RACE template-switching synthesis of TCR cDNA. Via MiXCR, TCRdb re-called the 5' RACE reads, giving one row per CDR3 protein. The table shows under 550,000 distinct CDR3 sequences, with 20% to 25% occurring only once. The source material was PBMCs, sampled 21 days after the first yellow fever vaccination. The chain employs TRBV9 and TRBJ1-4; 7 bases fit TRBD1. This TCR was recovered from a man between 18 and 35 years old who received the YFV17D yellow fever vaccine. The CDR3 DNA reads as TGTGCCAGCAGCGTAGCTAGGGGGCAGGGTAATGAAAAACTGTTTTTT. Protein: CASSVARGQGNEKLFF.